This is a list of T cell receptor beta chains from one sample in a study of T cell responses to AZD1222 COVID-19 vaccine. Using immunoSEQ multiplex PCR, the repertoire was profiled, and TCRdb retains in-frame clones only, with some absent. Here the sample spans about 100,000 clones, roughly 91% being singletons. The input for sequencing was peripheral blood, taken on day 0 of AZD1222 vaccination. These receptors all come from an adult in good health. Both conserved end residues are part of each CDR3. Fields, in order: J gene, clone size, D gene, V gene, CDR3 protein, CDR3 DNA. D genes are given only for firm matches. Clone size is stated in some rows and not others, as once, few, many or a class when expanded.

>TRBJ2-5|-|TRBD2|TRBV28
CASTPSGRGETQYF
TGTGCCAGCACCCCTAGCGGGAGGGGAGAGACCCAGTACTTC
>TRBJ2-3|once|-|TRBV9
CASSVDSSPDTQYF
TGTGCCAGCAGCGTAGATAGCTCACCGGATACGCAGTATTTT
>TRBJ2-1|-|TRBD2|TRBV29-1
CSGDSGRHYNEQFF
TGCAGCGGAGATAGCGGGAGGCACTACAATGAGCAGTTCTTC
>TRBJ1-4|-|-|TRBV15
CATSLGGLNEKLFF
TGTGCCACCAGCCTTGGGGGACTTAATGAAAAACTGTTTTTT
>TRBJ2-7|-|-|TRBV5-1
CASSLGGGSKIYEQYF
TGCGCCAGCAGCTTGGGAGGGGGGTCAAAAATCTACGAGCAGTACTTC
>TRBJ1-4|-|-|TRBV7-2
CASSLRGSHNEKLFF
TGTGCCAGCAGCTTGCGAGGGAGCCATAATGAAAAACTGTTTTTT
>TRBJ1-3|once|-|TRBV10-1
CASSEEYSGNTIYF
TGCGCCAGCAGTGAGGAGTACTCTGGAAACACCATATATTTT
>TRBJ2-2|-|-|TRBV5-6
CASSLATGELFF
TGTGCCAGCAGCTTAGCAACCGGGGAGCTGTTTTTT
>TRBJ1-5|-|TRBD1|TRBV10-2
CASSRTGTGFNQPQHF
TGCGCCAGCAGTAGAACCGGGACAGGGTTTAATCAGCCCCAGCATTTT
>TRBJ2-1|few|-|TRBV25-1
CASSGHSDEQFF
TGTGCCAGCAGTGGTCACAGCGATGAGCAGTTCTTC
>TRBJ2-1|-|TRBD2|TRBV6-4
CASSPGTSESNEQFF
TGTGCCAGCAGCCCCGGGACTAGCGAGTCCAATGAGCAGTTCTTC
>TRBJ1-2|-|TRBD1|TRBV19
CASVLTGSSNYGYTF
TGTGCCAGTGTCCTGACAGGGTCCAGTAACTATGGCTACACCTTC
>TRBJ1-4|-|-|TRBV28
CASSFWTVGWEKLFF
TGTGCCAGCAGTTTTTGGACTGTGGGATGGGAAAAACTGTTTTTT
>TRBJ2-3|-|-|TRBV19
CASNDRLDTQYF
TGTGCCAGTAACGACCGATTAGATACGCAGTATTTT
>TRBJ1-5|-|TRBD1|TRBV19
CASRTTGHSNQPQHF
TGTGCCAGTAGAACGACAGGGCATAGCAATCAGCCCCAGCATTTT